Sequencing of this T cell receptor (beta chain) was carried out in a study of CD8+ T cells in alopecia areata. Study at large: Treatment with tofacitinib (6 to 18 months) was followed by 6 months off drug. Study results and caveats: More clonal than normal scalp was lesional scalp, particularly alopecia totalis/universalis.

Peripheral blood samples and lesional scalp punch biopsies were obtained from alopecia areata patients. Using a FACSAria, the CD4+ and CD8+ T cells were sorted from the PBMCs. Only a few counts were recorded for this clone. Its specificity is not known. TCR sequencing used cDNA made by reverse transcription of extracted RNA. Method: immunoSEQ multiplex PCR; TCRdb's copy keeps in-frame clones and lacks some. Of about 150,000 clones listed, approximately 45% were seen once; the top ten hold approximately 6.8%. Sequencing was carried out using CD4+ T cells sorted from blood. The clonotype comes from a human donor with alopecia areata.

The CDR3, as DNA: TGTGCCATCAGTGTGGTGCCGGTGACAGGACATAACTCCTACGAGCAGTACTTC. It encodes CAISVVPVTGHNSYEQYF. This rearrangement joins TRBV10-3 to TRBJ2-7; D is perhaps TRBD1 (6 bases). The CDR3 runs to 18 residues. The V and J ends lost 4 bases and 0 bases respectively, with 22 bases between them. Germline CDR1 ENHRY, CDR2 SYGVKD.